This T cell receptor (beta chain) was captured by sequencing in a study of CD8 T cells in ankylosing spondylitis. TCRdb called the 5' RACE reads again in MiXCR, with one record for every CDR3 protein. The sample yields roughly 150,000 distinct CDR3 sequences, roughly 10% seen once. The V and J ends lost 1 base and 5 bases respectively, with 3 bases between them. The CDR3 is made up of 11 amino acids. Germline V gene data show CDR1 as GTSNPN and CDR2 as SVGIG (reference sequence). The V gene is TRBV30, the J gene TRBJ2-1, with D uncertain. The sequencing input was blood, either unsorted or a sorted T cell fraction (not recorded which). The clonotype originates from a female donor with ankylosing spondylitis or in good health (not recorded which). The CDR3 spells CAWSGNNEQFF. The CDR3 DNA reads TGTGCCTGGAGTGGGAACAATGAGCAGTTCTTC.